The sequence of this T cell receptor (beta chain) was determined in a study of CD4 T cells in relation to SARS-CoV-2 and coronaviruses. Before the COVID-19 pandemic, during about 2010-2018, CD4+ T cells were taken from unexposed donors. Isolation of CD4+ T cells took place after approximately 10 days in culture. Unexposed-donor CD4+ T cells were probed with SARS-CoV-2 S/N and four cold-coronavirus spikes, cells permitting. Study-level findings and limits: Monoreactive clones expanded significantly more to SARS-CoV-2 than crossreactive clones did. No crossreactivity against non-spike viral proteins was tested here.

Sequenced by immunoSEQ multiplex PCR; TCRdb stores in-frame clones only, minus some. Here the sample spans some 11,000 clones, 75% to 85% being singletons. About this clone: The target antigen is unknown.

The clonotype was recovered from a human donor in good health. Sequenced sample: CD4+ T cells from PBMCs, cultured in vitro.

CDR3 sequence: CASSPGGANGYTF. The CDR3 DNA reads as TGTGCCAGCAGCCCCGGGGGGGCCAATGGCTACACCTTC. The rearrangement uses TRBV5-5 and TRBJ1-2, with D maybe TRBD1 (6 bases). Trimming took off 4 bases at V and 6 bases at J, with 13 bases between the two ends. The CDR3 runs 13 residues. In germline, CDR1 is SGHKS, CDR2 YYEKEE (reference sequence).